The following is a TCR beta chain sequence with its context. Its matching antigen is unknown. Sequencing templates came from extracted RNA that was reverse transcribed into cDNA. The repertoire was sequenced with immunoSEQ multiplex PCR; TCRdb's copy has only in-frame clones and lacks some. The profile shows 100,000 to 150,000 clones, approximately 60% of them singletons. Treatment meaning: oral pan-JAK inhibitor, 5-10 mg twice daily. This sample is drawn from a study of CD8+ T cells in alopecia areata. On the study more broadly: Tofacitinib was given for 6 to 18 months, then stopped for 6 months. Whole-study findings and limits: Normal scalp had lower clonality than lesional scalp, with alopecia totalis/universalis lesions showing this most strongly. One nonresponder makes the tie between baseline CD8+ expansion and response uncertain. Resident alphabeta T cells of normal skin are also sequenced in scalp samples.

CDR3 length: 14 residues. The V gene's germline CDR1 is LGHNA and CDR2 YNFKEQ. V lost 7 bases to trimming and J lost 1 base; unmatched junction nucleotides: 6. The chain carries TRBV4-2 and TRBJ1-1; 7 bases are shared with TRBD1. The TCR sequence derives from a human donor with alopecia areata. The sequencing used CD4+ T cells sorted from blood, collected at week 4, from a patient treated with tofacitinib. CDR3 in DNA: TGTGCCAGCATGGGCAGGGGGGCGAACACTGAAGCTTTCTTT. This encodes CASMGRGANTEAFF.